A single sample gave rise to the 31 T cell receptor beta chains below, sequenced in a study of monozygotic twins with inflammatory bowel disease. TCRdb re-analyzed the 5' RACE reads; it lists each CDR3 protein once, without DNA. This table holds more than 300,000 distinct CDR3 sequences. The sample taken for sequencing was blood. The receptors here all came from a human donor with ulcerative colitis or Crohn's disease, or a healthy co-twin of an affected twin (not recorded which).

The rearrangement joins TRBV6-5 to TRBJ1-2; TCRdb gives TRBD1 as the D gene, but with no DNA this cannot be confirmed. The CDR3 is 14 residues long. Germline loops: CDR1 MNHEY, CDR2 SVGAGI. The CDR3 here is CASSYLTGGYGYTF.

The rearrangement uses TRBV5-4 and TRBJ1-2; TCRdb selects TRBD1, and the lack of DNA leaves this call unchecked. Germline V gene data show CDR1 as SGHNT and CDR2 as YYREEE (reference sequence). This CDR3 region has 15 residues. The CDR3 sequence is CASSTGQLGDYGYTF.

The chain joins TRBV10-3 to TRBJ1-6. The CDR3 runs 13 residues. The germline CDR1 and CDR2 sequences are ENHRY and SYGVKD. The CDR3: CAISESSFSPLHF.

The chain joins TRBV12-3 or TRBV12-4 to TRBJ2-3; TCRdb lists TRBD2, though no DNA is available to test this call. The CDR3 totals 12 residues. The chain's CDR3 is CASMRGTDTQYF.

The chain is built from TRBV12-3 or TRBV12-4 and TRBJ2-1; the D gene TCRdb calls, TRBD1, cannot be checked with no DNA. This CDR3 has 16 amino acids. This CDR3 is CASSPLRDRGGNEQFF.

The J gene is TRBJ2-5, the V gene TRBV12-3 or TRBV12-4; TCRdb selects TRBD1, and the lack of DNA leaves this call unchecked. This CDR3 comprises 13 residues. The CDR3 here is CASSFGQSQTQYF.

This chain joins TRBV7-9 and TRBJ1-5; TCRdb's D call of TRBD1 is untestable without DNA. Per the germline V gene, CDR1 is SEHNR and CDR2 is FQNEAQ (reference sequence). CDR3 length equals 17 residues. The CDR3 reads CASSSRDRDVRSQPQHF.

The chain links TRBV12-3 or TRBV12-4 to TRBJ1-2; there is no DNA to check the TCRdb D call of TRBD1. The CDR3 spans 19 residues. The chain's CDR3 is CASSLKKLGQADSNYGYTF.

The rearrangement joins TRBV29-1 to TRBJ2-5; checking the TCRdb D call of TRBD1 is not possible without DNA. The CDR3 totals 12 residues. From germline, CDR1 is SQVTM and CDR2 ANQGSEA. The CDR3 reads CSVAGGVETQYF.

V and J are TRBV20-1 and TRBJ2-5. The CDR3 runs 14 residues. Per the germline V gene, CDR1 is DFQATT and CDR2 is SNEGSKA (reference sequence). The CDR3 protein is CSARDWGFGETQYF.

The chain uses TRBV20-1 and TRBJ2-3; the TCRdb D gene call, TRBD1, has no DNA to confirm it. Germline V CDR1 and CDR2: DFQATT, SNEGSKA (reference sequence). The CDR3 loop spans 15 amino acids. The CDR3: CSAPPEGLYTDTQYF.

This chain connects TRBV18 to TRBJ1-1. CDR1 and CDR2 (germline): KGHSH, LQKENI. This CDR3 is 13 amino acids long. The CDR3 reads CASSLIPNTEAFF. The full variable domain, its missing parts supplied by reference TRBV18 and TRBJ1-1, is NAGVMQNPRHLVRRRGQEARLRCSPMKGHSHVYWYRQLPEEGLKFMVYLQKENIIDESGMPKERFSAEFPKEGPSILRIQQVVRGDSAAYFCASSLIPNTEAFFGQGTRLTVV.

The chain's CDR3 is CASSQDLTGTDYEQYF. The rearrangement links TRBV4-3 to TRBJ2-7; TCRdb gives TRBD1 as the D gene, but with no DNA this cannot be confirmed. CDR1 and CDR2 from the germline V gene are LGHNA and YSLEER. This CDR3 comprises 16 residues.

The chain recombines TRBV7-9 with TRBJ2-7; without DNA, the TCRdb call of TRBD1 cannot be checked. The CDR3 spans 12 residues. The germline V gene encodes CDR1 SEHNR and CDR2 FQNEAQ (reference sequence). The CDR3 sequence: CASSAPAGEQYF.

The chain recombines TRBV6-5 with TRBJ1-6; TCRdb gives TRBD1 as the D gene, but with no DNA this cannot be confirmed. Looked up from germline, CDR1 is MNHEY and CDR2 is SVGAGI. This CDR3 is built from 15 residues. CDR3 loop: CASSYSEGADSPLHF.

The chain combines TRBV4-3 with TRBJ2-7; TCRdb outputs TRBD1, but without DNA this stays unchecked. Germline values: CDR1 LGHNA, CDR2 YSLEER. CDR3 length equals 17 residues. The CDR3: CASSRTWDRGLDYEQYF.

The gene calls are TRBV6-2 or TRBV6-3 and TRBJ2-6. This CDR3 is built from 16 residues. Germline V CDR1 and CDR2: MNHEY, SVGEGT. CDR3 protein: CASRRIQSMGANVLTF.

The rearrangement joins TRBV10-1 to TRBJ2-5; as DNA is missing, the TRBD2 call by TCRdb cannot be tested. The CDR3 loop spans 17 amino acids. CDR1 and CDR2 from the germline V gene are WNHNN and SYGVQD (reference sequence). CDR3 region: CASSEGLAGARTETQYF.

This chain joins TRBV20-1 and TRBJ1-2; absent DNA, TCRdb's TRBD1 call cannot be checked. The V gene's germline CDR1 is DFQATT and CDR2 SNEGSKA (reference sequence). The CDR3 consists of 13 residues. CDR3 sequence reads: CSASGQVADGYTF.

The chain carries TRBV3-1 and TRBJ2-1. CDR1 is LGHDT, CDR2 YNNKEL, per germline (reference sequence). There are 15 residues in the CDR3. The CDR3 loop is CASSQVVSSYNEQFF.

The chain employs TRBV30 and TRBJ1-5; TCRdb names TRBD1, which stays unverified in the absence of DNA. CDR1 and CDR2 from the germline V gene are GTSNPN and SVGIG (reference sequence). CDR3 size: 13 residues. The CDR3 is CAWSGTGYQPQHF.

The chain carries TRBV6-1 and TRBJ2-7; TCRdb outputs TRBD1, but without DNA this stays unchecked. The CDR3 covers 14 residues. In germline, CDR1 is MNHNS, CDR2 SASEGT. Here the CDR3 reads CASNKGTGQYEQYF.

The chain links TRBV5-5 to TRBJ1-6; as DNA is missing, the TRBD1 call by TCRdb cannot be tested. Germline CDR1 is SGHKS and CDR2 is YYEKEE (reference sequence). The CDR3 is 14 residues long. CDR3 in amino acids: CASSLGGVGSPLHF.

The rearrangement joins TRBV12-3 or TRBV12-4 to TRBJ2-5; there is no DNA to check the TCRdb D call of TRBD2. The CDR3 has 16 residues. CDR3 in amino acids: CASTKSGGTFLETQYF.

The chain has TRBV6-2 or TRBV6-3 and TRBJ1-1; the D call from TCRdb, TRBD1, cannot be confirmed without DNA. Per germline, CDR1 MNHEY and CDR2 SVGEGT. The CDR3 loop spans 18 amino acids. CDR3 residues: CASSLRSGTARLNTEAFF.

J is TRBJ2-3 and V is TRBV7-2; checking the TCRdb D call of TRBD2 is not possible without DNA. In germline, CDR1 is SGHTA, CDR2 FQGNSA. The CDR3 sequence is 15 residues long. The CDR3 loop is CASRMGLAGADTQYF.

This chain uses TRBV24-1 with TRBJ1-5; lacking DNA, the TRBD1 call made by TCRdb goes unchecked. This CDR3 comprises 16 residues. Germline assignment: CDR1 KGHDR and CDR2 SFDVKD. The CDR3: CATSDRWGQPNQPQHF.

This chain connects TRBV12-3 or TRBV12-4 to TRBJ2-3; TCRdb lists TRBD1, though no DNA is available to test this call. The CDR3 runs to 18 residues. The CDR3 protein is CASSLATEPGQGANTQYF.

V usage is TRBV5-4 and J usage is TRBJ2-7. CDR1 is SGHNT, CDR2 YYREEE, per germline (reference sequence). The CDR3 extends over 14 amino acids. CDR3 in amino acids: CASRPEPHSYEQYF.

The V gene is TRBV24-1, the J gene TRBJ2-1; TCRdb lists TRBD2, though no DNA is available to test this call. This CDR3 is 18 amino acids long. CDR1 is KGHDR, CDR2 SFDVKD, per germline. The CDR3 spells CATSDPGLLAGAHNEQFF.

J is TRBJ2-3 and V is TRBV29-1. The CDR3 totals 12 residues. Germline CDR1 reads SQVTM; CDR2 reads ANQGSEA. Here the CDR3 reads CSVGSFTDTQYF.